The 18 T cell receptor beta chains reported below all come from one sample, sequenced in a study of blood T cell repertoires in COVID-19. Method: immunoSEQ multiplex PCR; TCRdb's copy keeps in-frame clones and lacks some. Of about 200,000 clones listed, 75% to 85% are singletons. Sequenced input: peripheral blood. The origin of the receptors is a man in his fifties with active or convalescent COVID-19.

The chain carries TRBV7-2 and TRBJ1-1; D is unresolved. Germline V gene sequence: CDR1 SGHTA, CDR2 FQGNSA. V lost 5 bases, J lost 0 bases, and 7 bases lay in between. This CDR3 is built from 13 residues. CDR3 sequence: CASSLTVNTEAFF. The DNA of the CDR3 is TGTGCCAGCAGCCTAACAGTGAACACTGAAGCTTTCTTT.

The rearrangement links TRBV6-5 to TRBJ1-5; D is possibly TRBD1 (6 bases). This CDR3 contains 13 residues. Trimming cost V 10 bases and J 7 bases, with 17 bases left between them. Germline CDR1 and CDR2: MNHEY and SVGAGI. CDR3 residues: CAILQGQGQPQHF. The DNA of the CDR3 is TGTGCCATCCTCCAGGGGCAGGGCCAGCCCCAGCATTTT.

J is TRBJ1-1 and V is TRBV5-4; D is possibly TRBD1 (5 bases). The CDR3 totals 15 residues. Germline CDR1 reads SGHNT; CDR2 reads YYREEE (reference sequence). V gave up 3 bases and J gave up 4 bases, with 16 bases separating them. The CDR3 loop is CASSWERGRATEAFF. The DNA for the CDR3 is TGTGCCAGCAGCTGGGAGCGGGGGAGGGCCACTGAAGCTTTCTTT.

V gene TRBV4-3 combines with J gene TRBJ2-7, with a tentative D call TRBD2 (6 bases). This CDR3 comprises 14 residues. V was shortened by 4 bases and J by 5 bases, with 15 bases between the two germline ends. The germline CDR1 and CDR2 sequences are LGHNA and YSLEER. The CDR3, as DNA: TGCGCCAGCAGCCGGTCGGCAGGGACTGACGAGCAGTACTTC. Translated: CASSRSAGTDEQYF.

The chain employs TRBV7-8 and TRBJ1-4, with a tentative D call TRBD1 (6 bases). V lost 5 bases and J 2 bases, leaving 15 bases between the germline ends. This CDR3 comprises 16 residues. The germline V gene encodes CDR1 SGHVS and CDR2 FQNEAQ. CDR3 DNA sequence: TGTGCCAGCAGCCGAGGGGGGCGCAGGACTAATGAAAAACTGTTTTTT. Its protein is CASSRGGRRTNEKLFF.

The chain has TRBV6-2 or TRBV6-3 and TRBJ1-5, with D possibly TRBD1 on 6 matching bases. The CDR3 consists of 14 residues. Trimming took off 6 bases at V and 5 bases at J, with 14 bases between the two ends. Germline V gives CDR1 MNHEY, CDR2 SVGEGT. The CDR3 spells CASSMTGDHQPQHF. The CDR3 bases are TGTGCCAGCAGCATGACAGGAGACCATCAGCCCCAGCATTTT.

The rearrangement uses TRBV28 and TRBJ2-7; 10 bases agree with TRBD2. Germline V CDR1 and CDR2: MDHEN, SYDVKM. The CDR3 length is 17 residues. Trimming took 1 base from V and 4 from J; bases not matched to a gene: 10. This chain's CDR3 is CASSLLQGTSGTYEQYF. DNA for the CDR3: TGTGCCAGCAGTTTATTACAGGGAACTAGCGGGACATACGAGCAGTACTTC.

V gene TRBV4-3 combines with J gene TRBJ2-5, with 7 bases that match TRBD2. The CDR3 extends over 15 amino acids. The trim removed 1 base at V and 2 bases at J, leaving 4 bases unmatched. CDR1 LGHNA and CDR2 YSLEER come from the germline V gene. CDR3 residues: CASSQGLAPQETQYF. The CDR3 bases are TGCGCCAGCAGCCAAGGACTAGCTCCTCAAGAGACCCAGTACTTC.

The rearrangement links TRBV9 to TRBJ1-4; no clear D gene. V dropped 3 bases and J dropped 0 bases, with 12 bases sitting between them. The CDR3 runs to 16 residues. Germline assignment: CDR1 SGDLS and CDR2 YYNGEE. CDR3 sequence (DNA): TGTGCCAGCAGCGCCCGACCCACAGCAACTAATGAAAAACTGTTTTTT. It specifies CASSARPTATNEKLFF.

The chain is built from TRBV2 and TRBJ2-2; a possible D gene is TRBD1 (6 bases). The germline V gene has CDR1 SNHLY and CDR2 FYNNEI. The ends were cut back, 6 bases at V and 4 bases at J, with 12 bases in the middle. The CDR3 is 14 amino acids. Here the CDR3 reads CASRSGHLTGELFF. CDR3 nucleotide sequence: TGTGCCAGCAGATCGGGACACCTCACCGGGGAGCTGTTTTTT.

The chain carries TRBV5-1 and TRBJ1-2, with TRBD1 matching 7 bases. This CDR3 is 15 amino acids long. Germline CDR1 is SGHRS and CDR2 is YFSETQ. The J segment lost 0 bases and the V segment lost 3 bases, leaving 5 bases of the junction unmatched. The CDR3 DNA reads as TGCGCCAGCAGCTACCTACAGGGGACTAACTATGGCTACACCTTC. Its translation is CASSYLQGTNYGYTF.

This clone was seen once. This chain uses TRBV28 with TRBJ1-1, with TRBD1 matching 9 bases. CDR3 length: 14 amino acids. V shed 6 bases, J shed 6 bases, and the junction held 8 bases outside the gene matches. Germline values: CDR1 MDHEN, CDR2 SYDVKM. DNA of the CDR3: TGTGCCAGCAGCCCCGGGACAGGGATAGCTGAAGCTTTCTTT. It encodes CASSPGTGIAEAFF.

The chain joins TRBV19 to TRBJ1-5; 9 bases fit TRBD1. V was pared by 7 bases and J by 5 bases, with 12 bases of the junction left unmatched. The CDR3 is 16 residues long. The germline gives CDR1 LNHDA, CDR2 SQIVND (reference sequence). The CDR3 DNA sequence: TGTGCCAGTAACCAAATGACAGGGGGATTTGATCAGCCCCAGCATTTT. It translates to CASNQMTGGFDQPQHF.

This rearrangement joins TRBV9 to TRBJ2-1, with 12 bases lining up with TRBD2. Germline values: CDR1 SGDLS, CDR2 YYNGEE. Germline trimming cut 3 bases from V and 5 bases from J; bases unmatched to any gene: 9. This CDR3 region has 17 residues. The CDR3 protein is CASSARGLAGGHNEQFF. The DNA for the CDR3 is TGTGCCAGCAGCGCCCGGGGTCTAGCGGGAGGGCACAATGAGCAGTTCTTC.

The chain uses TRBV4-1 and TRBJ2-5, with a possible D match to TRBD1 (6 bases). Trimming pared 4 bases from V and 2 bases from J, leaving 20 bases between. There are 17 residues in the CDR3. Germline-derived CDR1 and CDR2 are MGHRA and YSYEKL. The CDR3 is CASSPIQGTGQQETQYF. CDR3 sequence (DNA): TGCGCCAGCAGCCCCATTCAGGGCACGGGACAACAAGAGACCCAGTACTTC.

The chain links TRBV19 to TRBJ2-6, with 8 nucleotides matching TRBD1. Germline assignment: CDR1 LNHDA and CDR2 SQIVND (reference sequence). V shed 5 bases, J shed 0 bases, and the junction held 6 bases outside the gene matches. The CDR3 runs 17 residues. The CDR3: CASSSDRVHSGANVLTF. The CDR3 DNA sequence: TGTGCCAGTAGTTCGGACAGGGTACACTCTGGGGCCAACGTCCTGACTTTC.

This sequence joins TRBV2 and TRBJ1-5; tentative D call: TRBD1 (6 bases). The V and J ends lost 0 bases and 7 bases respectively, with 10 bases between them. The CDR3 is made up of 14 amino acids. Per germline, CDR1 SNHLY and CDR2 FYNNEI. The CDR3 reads CASSEAAGVQPQHF. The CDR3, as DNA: TGTGCCAGCAGTGAAGCGGCAGGGGTACAGCCCCAGCATTTT.

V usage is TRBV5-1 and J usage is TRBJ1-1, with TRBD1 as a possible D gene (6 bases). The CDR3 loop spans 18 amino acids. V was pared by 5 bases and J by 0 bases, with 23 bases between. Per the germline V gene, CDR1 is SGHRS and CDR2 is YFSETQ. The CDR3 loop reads CASSRQVVGRSMNTEAFF. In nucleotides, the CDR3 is TGCGCCAGCAGTCGACAGGTGGTGGGCCGGTCGATGAACACTGAAGCTTTCTTT.